This entry features one T cell receptor beta chain sequence. The data were produced by immunoSEQ multiplex PCR, yet TCRdb's version contains in-frame clones alone and is incomplete. Of about 67,000 clones listed, just over 90% are singletons. The data are from a study of T cells after somatic rescue of genetic block. Germline lookup yields CDR1 SNHLY and CDR2 FYNNEI. The CDR3 sequence is 12 residues long. The V and J ends lost 5 bases and 8 bases, in that order; junction bases with no gene match: 3. Sequencing input: peripheral blood mononuclear cells (PBMCs). V usage is TRBV2 and J usage is TRBJ2-1, with 7 nucleotides matching TRBD1. The clonotype originates from a man between 40 and 49 years old. CDR3 coding DNA: TGTGCCAGCAGTTCTGACAGGGATGAGCAGTTCTTC. Translated: CASSSDRDEQFF.